Reported below is one TCR beta chain. Its antigen is not identified. This sample was included in a study of blood T cells in healthy people across ages. The study, taken as a whole, reports: Per million T cells, TCR beta diversity dropped about linearly as age rose.

This CDR3 is 15 amino acids long. V lost 5 bases to trimming and J lost 3 bases; unmatched junction nucleotides: 6. The authors ran a second PCR of about 6 to 11 cycles using a sample-barcoded 5' primer and a J-beta primer mix. TCRdb independently ran MiXCR on the 5' RACE reads; one entry per CDR3 protein. Counted here are 800,000 to 1,000,000 distinct CDR3 sequences, about 44% occurring once; the ten biggest clones make up around an eighth. The sequence derives from a man aged 25-45 years in good health. The sample was blood. The chain is built from TRBV12-3 or TRBV12-4 and TRBJ1-4, with 7 positions matching TRBD1. The DNA of the CDR3 is TGTGCCAGCAGTGCGACAGGGATGGCTAATGAAAAACTGTTTTTT. This encodes CASSATGMANEKLFF.